This T cell receptor beta chain was captured by sequencing in a study of CD8+ T cells in alopecia areata (dated by TCRdb to between 2018 and 2020). A note on the overall study: The study used high-throughput TCRbeta sequencing to examine T cell clonal expansion in alopecia areata, in both the C3H/HeJ mouse model and human patients. immunoSEQ multiplex PCR using 35 Vbeta forward primers and 13 Jbeta reverse primers was used to amplify TCRbeta CDR3 regions. On the human side, TCRbeta sequencing was run on scalp tissue and on sorted CD4+ and CD8+ peripheral blood T cells from healthy controls and from alopecia areata patients with either patchy or totalis/universalis disease. Scalp clonality was compared across normal scalp (n=4), patchy alopecia areata scalp (n=8), and alopecia totalis/universalis scalp (n=8). The RNA source kit depended on sample type: the PAXgene miRNA kit for fixed scalp, the miRNeasy kit for PBMCs, and the RNeasy kit for mouse skin. On the study overall, not on this receptor specifically: Unlike mouse skin, which is dominated by gammadelta T cells, normal human skin has resident alphabeta T cells that are also sequenced, and this complicates analysis of the scalp TCR repertoire. Shared TCR sequences between patients were less evident than in mice, which may be partly attributable to HLA diversity in the patient population. Compared with normal scalp, lesional scalp had higher clonality and more expanded CD8+ clones, particularly in alopecia totalis/universalis, a pattern that suggests antigenic drive.

In about five patients from the biomarker study, CD4+ cells were sorted further to obtain CD25+CD127- cells. Lesional scalp punch biopsies and peripheral blood were obtained from alopecia areata patients. After PBMCs were isolated by density centrifugation and stained for CD3, CD4 and CD8, a FACSAria was used to sort CD4+ and CD8+ T cells. Alopecia areata patients who were not treated were recruited through a multicenter biomarker study. In its sample, this clone was seen a few times. There is no known antigen for this receptor. No base quality values were provided; no much bigger clone lies one nucleotide off. Deletion took 2 bases off V and 0 bases off J, with a span of 13 bases between the germline ends. Looking up the germline V gene yields CDR1 LGHNA and CDR2 YSLEER. Including the terminal cysteine and phenylalanine, the CDR3 comprises 17 residues. Kept here is only the CDR3 DNA, which spans 51 bases and is read in frame from base 1.

Library preparation employed the immunoSEQ multiplex PCR assay. RNA was extracted from all samples and reverse transcribed into cDNA, which served as template for TCR sequencing. SuperScript III was used to make first-strand cDNA, primed with a 2:1 mix of oligo-dT and random hexamers. A synthetic immune receptor repertoire was used to measure amplification bias, and any remaining bias was corrected computationally. The authors processed their data as follows. After raw reads were preprocessed to remove errors, the CDR3 was defined following IMGT conventions as running from the conserved cysteine to phenylalanine. Clonality was computed as 1 minus the Shannon entropy, with the entropy normalized by log2 of the number of productive unique TCRs. Scalp TCRbeta sequences were cross-referenced with sorted blood CD4 and CD8 repertoires so that the CD4 or CD8 identity of scalp clones could be inferred. As stored in TCRdb, this immuneACCESS dataset retains in-frame rearrangements with V and J assigned. A fraction of the clones does not appear; measured against another copy, unresolved V genes explain less than half of the discrepancy, and the remainder lacks a known reason. The DNA gave D and trimming, while V, J and clone size come from that table. The sample yields 35,000 to 45,000 clones; nearly 55% were counted once. The ten largest clones represent approximately 1.8% of the sample.

This TCR derives from a human donor with alopecia areata. The chain employs TRBV4-3 and TRBJ2-2; the D gene identity is not certain. Sequencing input: CD4+ Tregs sorted from blood. The CDR3 protein: CASSQMIGSANTGELFF. The DNA sequence is given as TGCGCCAGCAGCCAAATGATCGGCAGCGCGAACACCGGGGAGCTGTTTTTT.